The T cell receptor beta chain under discussion was sequenced for a study of blood T cell repertoires in COVID-19. About the research overall: Samples came from the United States, Italy and Spain, spanning acute and convalescent COVID-19. PBMCs, B-cell-depleted T cells, or T cells provided the cDNA or gDNA that made up the material.

As processed by the authors: Estimates of nucleated cell counts were drawn from the amplification of reference gene primers. Profiled with immunoSEQ multiplex PCR; TCRdb holds only in-frame clones, not every one. From that table come the V and J calls and clone size; the DNA was used to work out D and trimming. The table records under 250,000 clones, 84% of them present only once. Material: peripheral blood. The clonotype comes from a man in his fifties or sixties with acute or convalescent COVID-19.

The CDR3 sequence: CASSFTRGIGGKRGEQYF. CDR3 DNA: TGTGCCAGCAGCTTCACTAGAGGTATAGGGGGAAAACGAGGCGAGCAGTACTTC. The rearrangement links TRBV7-2 to TRBJ2-7; maybe TRBD1 (6 bases). The CDR3 sequence is 18 residues long. CDR1 SGHTA and CDR2 FQGNSA come from the germline V gene. V lost 3 bases and J 6 bases, leaving 27 bases between the germline ends.